The 10 T cell receptor beta chains given below trace back to one sample, sequenced in a study of blood T cells in healthy people across ages. For the second PCR, which ran for 7 to 11 cycles, a sample-barcoded 5' primer and a J-beta primer mix were used. TCRdb re-called the 5' RACE reads with MiXCR, one entry per CDR3 protein. The sample carries approximately 670,000 distinct CDR3 sequences, 40% to 45% recorded once. Sequenced material: blood. The receptors come from an elderly man in good health.

This clonotype was observed a handful of times. V and J are TRBV4-2 and TRBJ1-4; 10 positions agree with TRBD1. The CDR3 has 17 amino acids. With 2 bases clipped from V and 5 bases from J, the junction kept 8 bases outside the gene matches. Looked up from germline, CDR1 is LGHNA and CDR2 is YNFKEQ. The CDR3 DNA is TGTGCCAGCAGCCAAAGGCCAGGGACAGGGGAAAATGAAAAACTGTTTTTT. Translation: CASSQRPGTGENEKLFF.

The sample holds many counts of this clonotype. The CDR3 region is CASSQGLAGGFADTQYF. In nucleotides, the CDR3 is TGTGCCAGCAGTCAGGGACTAGCGGGAGGATTTGCAGATACGCAGTATTTT. The rearrangement joins TRBV27 to TRBJ2-3, with TRBD2 matching over 15 bases. CDR3 length: 17 amino acids. The V gene's germline CDR1 is MNHEY and CDR2 SMNVEV (reference sequence). V was clipped by 5 bases and J by 4 bases; unmatched bases: 7.

In its sample, this clonotype was seen many times. This chain joins TRBV7-3 and TRBJ2-1, with D tentatively TRBD1 or TRBD2 (5 bases each). In germline, CDR1 is SGHTA, CDR2 FQGTGA. This CDR3 has 13 amino acids. V lost 5 bases to trimming and J lost 9 bases, with 14 bases between them. In DNA, the CDR3 is TGTGCCAGCAGCCCAACTCCGGGACCTGAGCAGTTCTTC. It is translated as CASSPTPGPEQFF.

This clonotype was detected only a few times. V is TRBV27 and J is TRBJ2-1; 10 bases align to TRBD2. Germline V gives CDR1 MNHEY, CDR2 SMNVEV (reference sequence). The CDR3 has 14 amino acids. Trimming at V came to 10 bases and at J to 6 bases, leaving 9 bases not matched to a gene. The CDR3 coding sequence is TGTGCCACAGAAATAGCGGGGGGCGGCAATGAGCAGTTCTTC. This translates into CATEIAGGGNEQFF.

The chain combines TRBV4-2 with TRBJ2-1, with 8 nucleotides matching TRBD1. Germline CDR1 and CDR2: LGHNA and YNFKEQ. The V and J ends lost 7 bases and 10 bases, in that order; junction bases with no gene match: 6. The CDR3 has 12 residues. CDR3 protein: CASTTGVNEQFF. Written as DNA, the CDR3 is TGTGCCAGCACGACAGGGGTCAACGAGCAGTTCTTC.

This chain uses TRBV6-5 with TRBJ1-1; no clear D. Deletions cut 6 bases from V and 4 bases from J, with 18 bases between. Germline V gives CDR1 MNHEY, CDR2 SVGAGI. The CDR3 length is 15 residues. CDR3 loop: CASSRQPRAGTEAFF. CDR3 bases: TGTGCCAGCAGCCGGCAGCCGAGGGCCGGCACTGAAGCTTTCTTT.

This clonotype occurred many times. The gene calls are TRBV20-1 and TRBJ2-7; D gene uncertain. CDR3 length equals 14 residues. The V gene lost 4 bases and the J gene lost 6 bases, with 19 bases spanning the gap. Per germline, CDR1 DFQATT and CDR2 SNEGSKA (reference sequence). The CDR3 loop reads CSATNRTSRREQYF. Here the CDR3 DNA reads TGCAGTGCTACCAATCGGACCTCCCGTCGCGAGCAGTACTTC.

The chain combines TRBV20-1 with TRBJ2-2, with 8 positions matching TRBD2. Germline V gene data show CDR1 as DFQATT and CDR2 as SNEGSKA (reference sequence). The CDR3 runs to 17 residues. J was trimmed by 5 bases and V by 0 bases; bases with no gene match: 11. CDR3 protein: CSARDASTGTRTGELFF. CDR3 DNA: TGCAGTGCTAGAGACGCAAGTACCGGGACTAGAACCGGGGAGCTGTTTTTT.

In this sample, this clonotype turned up a few times. The chain links TRBV29-1 to TRBJ1-2, with D perhaps matching TRBD1 (6 bases). Trimming shortened V by 6 bases and J by 4 bases, and 18 bases separated the two germline ends. CDR1 SQVTM and CDR2 ANQGSEA come from the germline V gene. The CDR3 totals 14 residues. CDR3 loop: CSVRTEGGSYGYTF. In DNA form, the CDR3 reads TGCAGCGTAAGGACAGAGGGTGGGAGCTATGGCTACACCTTC.

The chain carries TRBV20-1 and TRBJ2-7, with D uncertain. CDR1 and CDR2 (germline): DFQATT, SNEGSKA (reference sequence). V dropped 0 bases and J dropped 4 bases, with 19 bases sitting between them. This CDR3 spans 16 amino acids. The CDR3 nucleotides read TGCAGTGCTAGAGATACTTTGGCACAGACCCCTTACGAGCAGTACTTC. Translating gives CSARDTLAQTPYEQYF.